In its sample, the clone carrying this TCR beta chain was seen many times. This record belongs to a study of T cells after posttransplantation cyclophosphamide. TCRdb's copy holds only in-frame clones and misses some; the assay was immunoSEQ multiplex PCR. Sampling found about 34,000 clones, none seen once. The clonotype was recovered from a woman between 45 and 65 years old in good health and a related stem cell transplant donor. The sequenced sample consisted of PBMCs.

The CDR3 coding sequence is TGCGCCAGCAGCCGCCTCGGGACAGGGGCTTTGCGAACTGAAGCTTTCTTT. Translating it yields CASSRLGTGALRTEAFF. The rearrangement links TRBV4-1 to TRBJ1-1; TRBD1 matches at 10 bases. CDR1 is MGHRA and CDR2 is YSYEKL in the germline V gene. The CDR3 is 17 residues long. J lost 5 bases, V lost 4 bases, and 13 bases had no gene match.